The present TCR beta chain was sequenced within a study of cytomegalovirus exposure and HLA in healthy donors. PCR involved 60 Vbeta and 13 Jbeta primers. TCRdb keeps only in-frame clones here, not all; method: immunoSEQ multiplex PCR. The sample carries about 160,000 clones, 80% to 90% recorded once. CDR3 length: 16 residues. Per the germline V gene, CDR1 is SGHTA and CDR2 is FQGNSA. V was shortened by 0 bases and J by 4 bases, with 10 bases between the two germline ends. Source material: PBMCs. The chain couples TRBV7-2 to TRBJ1-6; a possible D gene is TRBD1 (6 bases). This clonotype originated in a woman in her 30s in good health and CMV-seropositive. The CDR3 sequence is CASSLARTVYNSPLHF. CDR3 bases: TGTGCCAGCAGCTTAGCCAGGACAGTTTATAATTCACCCCTCCACTTT. Together with reference TRBV7-2 and TRBJ1-6, the CDR3 gives the full variable domain: GAGVSQSPSNKVTEKGKDVELRCDPISGHTALYWYRQSLGQGLEFLIYFQGNSAPDKSGLPSDRFSAERTGGSVSTLTIQRTQQEDSAVYLCASSLARTVYNSPLHFGNGTRLTVT.